This TCR beta chain comes out of a study of cytomegalovirus exposure and HLA in healthy donors. The study's findings and limits: In a later analysis, TCR beta V- and J-gene trimming showed a link to a missense DCLRE1C variant.

About this clone: Its antigen is not identified.

The trim removed 6 bases at V and 5 bases at J, leaving 9 bases unmatched. CDR3 length: 15 amino acids. CDR1 SNHLY and CDR2 FYNNEI come from the germline V gene. The PCR ran on 60 Vbeta and 13 Jbeta primers. Measured with immunoSEQ multiplex PCR; TCRdb has only the in-frame clones, and not every one. The data show some 83,000 clones, about 81% seen once. Material: PBMCs. The chain is built from TRBV2 and TRBJ2-5; 10 bases line up with TRBD2. The TCR comes from a man aged 55 to 69 in good health and CMV-seronegative. The CDR3 sequence is CASRTSGGAYETQYF. CDR3 bases: TGTGCCAGCAGAACAAGCGGGGGGGCCTATGAGACCCAGTACTTC.